The 18 T cell receptor beta chains presented below share a single source sample, sequenced in a study of shared clonotypes between healthy human individuals (dated by TCRdb to the early 2020s). The library was produced with the immunoSEQ multiplex PCR assay. TCRdb stores this immuneACCESS table with in-frame sequences only. Part of the clones is absent; in the studies checked, under half of the shortfall reflects unresolved V genes, and no reason is known for the rest. The sample yields about 510,000 clones; more than 65% were counted once. Of the sample, 10% to 15% is held by the ten largest clones. The sample taken for sequencing was PBMCs. These receptors were taken from a woman between 40 and 50 years old in good health. Some clones in this sample may be carry-over from other donors' samples.

Here the CDR3 reads CSVVRQYGYTF. CDR3 in DNA: TGCAGCGTTGTTAGGCAATATGGCTACACCTTC. The chain employs TRBV29-1 and TRBJ1-2, with D unclear. CDR3 length: 11 amino acids. Germline CDR1 SQVTM, CDR2 ANQGSEA. V lost 4 bases, J lost 5 bases, and 8 bases lay in between.

This rearrangement joins TRBV10-3 to TRBJ1-2; a weak D match, TRBD1 (5 bases). V shed 8 bases and J shed 7 bases, with 20 bases lying between them. The CDR3 spans 14 residues. The germline V gene has CDR1 ENHRY and CDR2 SYGVKD. The CDR3 protein is CAIGGDGEMRGYTF. The CDR3 DNA reads TGTGCCATCGGGGGGGACGGGGAAATGCGTGGCTACACCTTC.

The rearrangement joins TRBV7-9 to TRBJ2-5; a weak D match, TRBD2 (6 bases). Germline CDR1 SEHNR, CDR2 FQNEAQ (reference sequence). The ends were cut back, 2 bases at V and 7 bases at J, with 20 bases in the middle. The CDR3 contains 16 residues. CDR3 in amino acids: CASSLRTGAVDGTQYF. CDR3 DNA: TGTGCCAGCAGCTTACGGACGGGAGCTGTTGATGGGACCCAGTACTTC.

This clone was observed a few times. The chain couples TRBV9 to TRBJ1-1, with TRBD1 as a possible D gene (5 bases). The germline V gene encodes CDR1 SGDLS and CDR2 YYNGEE. The CDR3 totals 14 residues. V lost 0 bases to trimming and J lost 4 bases, with 10 bases between them. The CDR3 is CASSVETGSTEAFF. CDR3 nucleotides: TGTGCCAGCAGCGTAGAAACAGGTTCCACTGAAGCTTTCTTT.

The chain uses TRBV7-6 and TRBJ2-1, with D uncertain. V lost 5 bases, J lost 0 bases, and 11 bases lay in between. The CDR3 length is 15 residues. Germline V CDR1 and CDR2: SGHVS, FNYEAQ. CDR3 coding DNA: TGTGCCAGCAGCGTGGCGAGCAGCTCCTACAATGAGCAGTTCTTC. It specifies CASSVASSSYNEQFF.

This chain connects TRBV5-4 to TRBJ2-5; TRBD2 aligns across 9 bases. The germline gives CDR1 SGHNT, CDR2 YYREEE (reference sequence). This CDR3 region has 16 residues. Unmatched junction bases numbered 11, after V lost 4 bases and J lost 4 bases. The CDR3 sequence: CASSPKGSGRGETQYF. DNA for the CDR3: TGTGCCAGCAGCCCCAAGGGTAGCGGGAGAGGAGAGACCCAGTACTTC.

The chain is built from TRBV18 and TRBJ2-5, with D unresolved. Per germline, CDR1 KGHSH and CDR2 LQKENI. The CDR3 length is 12 residues. Between the trimmed V and J ends, which lost 6 bases and 5 bases, there was a span of 10 bases. CDR3 bases: TGTGCCAGCTCTGGGGTGAGGGAGACCCAGTACTTC. It codes for CASSGVRETQYF.

This clone was counted a few times. The V call is TRBV6-1, the J call TRBJ2-7; 8 bases map to TRBD1. CDR3 length: 16 amino acids. With V trimmed by 2 bases and J by 2 bases, 8 bases remained unmatched. The germline CDR1 and CDR2 sequences are MNHNS and SASEGT. CDR3 in amino acids: CASSELLDRVPYEQYF. The CDR3 DNA follows: TGTGCCAGCAGTGAACTCCTGGACAGGGTTCCCTACGAGCAGTACTTC.

This clone has a handful of counts. The chain combines TRBV12-5 with TRBJ2-3; D is unresolved. The CDR3 is 13 amino acids. CDR1 LGHNT and CDR2 FRNRAP come from the germline V gene. The V end lost 1 base, the J end lost 1 base, and 3 bases lay between the germline ends. In DNA, the CDR3 is TGTGCTAGTGGTTTGGAGGGCACAGATACGCAGTATTTT. Its protein is CASGLEGTDTQYF.

The V and J genes are TRBV28 and TRBJ2-1; D possibly uses TRBD1 or TRBD2 (5 bases each). Germline V gives CDR1 MDHEN, CDR2 SYDVKM. V gave up 3 bases and J gave up 10 bases, with 22 bases separating them. CDR3 length equals 16 residues. CDR3 amino acids: CASSFSLGTPFLEQFF. CDR3 nucleotides: TGTGCCAGCAGTTTTTCGCTTGGGACCCCCTTCCTCGAGCAGTTCTTC. The full variable domain, in which reference TRBV28 and TRBJ2-1 provide the parts outside the CDR3, is DVKVTQSSRYLVKRTGEKVFLECVQDMDHENMFWYRQDPGLGLRLIYFSYDVKMKEKGDIPEGYSVSREKKERFSLILESASTNQTSMYLCASSFSLGTPFLEQFFGPGTRLTVL.

As DNA, the CDR3 is TGTGCCAGCAGCACCGACAGGGGCTACAATGAGCAGTTCTTC. This codes for CASSTDRGYNEQFF. The gene calls are TRBV28 and TRBJ2-1; TRBD1 matches at 8 bases. With V trimmed by 6 bases and J by 3 bases, 4 bases remained unmatched. Germline-derived CDR1 and CDR2 are MDHEN and SYDVKM. The CDR3 is made up of 14 amino acids.

This chain links TRBV28 with TRBJ2-2; the D gene is possibly TRBD1 (6 bases). The CDR3 is 15 amino acids. Germline values: CDR1 MDHEN, CDR2 SYDVKM. The ends were cut back, 2 bases at V and 5 bases at J, with 12 bases in the middle. CDR3: CASSLAGGGTGELFF. As DNA, the CDR3 is TGTGCCAGCAGTTTAGCTGGGGGCGGTACCGGGGAGCTGTTTTTT. Supplemented by reference TRBV28 and TRBJ2-2, the full variable domain reads DVKVTQSSRYLVKRTGEKVFLECVQDMDHENMFWYRQDPGLGLRLIYFSYDVKMKEKGDIPEGYSVSREKKERFSLILESASTNQTSMYLCASSLAGGGTGELFFGEGSRLTVL.

The V call is TRBV27, the J call TRBJ2-3, with 8 bases identical to TRBD2. The germline V gene has CDR1 MNHEY and CDR2 SMNVEV (reference sequence). This CDR3 region has 16 residues. V was clipped by 3 bases and J by 1 base; unmatched bases: 6. The CDR3 sequence: CASSLLAGGGTDTQYF. In DNA form, the CDR3 reads TGTGCCAGCAGTTTGTTGGCGGGAGGAGGCACAGATACGCAGTATTTT.

The count of this clone is one. The gene calls are TRBV5-4 and TRBJ1-2; D unresolved. CDR3 length: 16 residues. Trimming left V 4 bases short and J 3 bases short, with 19 bases between. Germline V gene sequence: CDR1 SGHNT, CDR2 YYREEE (reference sequence). CDR3 protein: CASSPPVGFKDYGYTF. The CDR3 DNA follows: TGTGCCAGCAGCCCTCCGGTCGGCTTCAAGGACTATGGCTACACCTTC.

This clone occurred once. V and J are TRBV29-1 and TRBJ2-7; no clear D gene. Trimming took off 3 bases at V and 2 bases at J, with 14 bases between the two ends. The germline gives CDR1 SQVTM, CDR2 ANQGSEA. This CDR3 has 14 amino acids. In DNA form, the CDR3 reads TGCAGCGTTGAGGTCAACACAAACCCCTACGAGCAGTACTTC. This encodes CSVEVNTNPYEQYF.

This chain uses TRBV29-1 with TRBJ2-3, with D tentatively TRBD1 (6 bases). The CDR3 spans 14 residues. From germline, CDR1 is SQVTM and CDR2 ANQGSEA. Deletions cut 6 bases from V and 3 bases from J, with 16 bases between. The CDR3 loop is CSVAQGIGTDTQYF. In nucleotides, the CDR3 is TGCAGCGTCGCCCAGGGGATAGGTACAGATACGCAGTATTTT.

A note on this clone: Other DNA sequences in the same sample also yield this CDR3. The CDR3 DNA reads TGTGCCTGGAGTGCGGGTGATAATTCACCCCTCCACTTT. It is translated as CAWSAGDNSPLHF. V gene TRBV30 combines with J gene TRBJ1-6; D gene uncertain. The CDR3 extends over 13 amino acids. Trimming cost V 1 base and J 5 bases, with 6 bases left between them. Germline CDR1 is GTSNPN and CDR2 is SVGIG (reference sequence).

This chain links TRBV6-1 with TRBJ1-3; D is unresolved. CDR3 length: 14 residues. The V gene's germline CDR1 is MNHNS and CDR2 SASEGT. Trimming took off 8 bases at V and 0 bases at J, with 11 bases between the two ends. The CDR3 region has the DNA TGTGCCAGCGTTCGGGAACCCTCTGGAAACACCATATATTTT. It encodes CASVREPSGNTIYF.